Each of the 5 T cell receptor delta chains below was sequenced from the same sample in a study of gamma-delta T cells after stem cell transplantation. TCRdb re-processed the RT-PCR reads via CATT. The table lists 1,900 or so delta-chain clones, about 15% of them singletons, with 28% in the top ten. The sample was gamma-delta T cells. Every receptor here comes from a human donor. It is not recorded whose cells these are; they may come from a transplant donor.

In the case of this clone: The protein in TCRdb stems from a much larger clone and differs at residue 4 from this DNA's translation, likely a read error; here the protein is translated from the DNA. The same CDR3 is also encoded by other DNA sequences in this sample. The chain joins TRDV2 to TRDJ1; 13 bases map to TRDD3. V shed 5 bases and J 0 bases; nucleotides not matched to a gene: 8. Germline-derived CDR1 and CDR2 are GEAIGNYY and EKD. The CDR3 sequence is 17 residues long. This CDR3 reads CACGSLLGDTHTDKLIF. The CDR3 DNA reads TGTGCCTGTGGCAGCCTACTGGGGGATACGCACACCGATAAACTCATCTTT.

This clone came up a few times. The CDR3 DNA follows: TGTGCCTGTGACTCCGTAGGACCGAACACCGATAAACTCATCTTT. This translates into CACDSVGPNTDKLIF. The chain joins TRDV2 to TRDJ1; no reliable D call. V gave up 3 bases and J gave up 0 bases, with 13 bases separating them. This CDR3 contains 15 residues. Per the germline V gene, CDR1 is GEAIGNYY and CDR2 is EKD.

This clone is judged large. The same CDR3 also results from other DNA sequences found in this sample. The chain employs TRDV2 and TRDJ1; D call uncertain. The CDR3 contains 16 residues. Germline V gene lookup returns CDR1 GEAIGNYY and CDR2 EKD. V gave up 0 bases and J gave up 2 bases, with 15 bases separating them. The CDR3 DNA reads as TGTGCCTGTGACACCGTTGGGACCCAGATGACCGATAAACTCATCTTT. The encoded protein is CACDTVGTQMTDKLIF.

The CDR3 DNA follows: TGTGCCTGTGACACCGTGTCGCTGGGGGGCACCTCCTGGGACACCCGACAGATGTTTTTC. Its translation is CACDTVSLGGTSWDTRQMFF. The chain couples TRDV2 to TRDJ3; TRDD3 aligns across 7 bases. V shed 0 bases and J 0 bases; nucleotides not matched to a gene: 10. The CDR3 has 20 amino acids. Germline CDR1 is GEAIGNYY and CDR2 is EKD.

This chain links TRDV2 with TRDJ3; 8 bases are shared with TRDD3. The CDR3 is made up of 20 amino acids. CDR1 is GEAIGNYY and CDR2 is EKD in the germline V gene. Unmatched junction bases numbered 10, after V lost 0 bases and J lost 1 base. The CDR3 region is CACDTGWGRELSWDTRQMFF. The CDR3 DNA reads as TGTGCCTGTGACACCGGCTGGGGGAGAGAATTATCCTGGGACACCCGACAGATGTTTTTC.